These 21 T cell receptor beta chains originate from one sample sequenced in a study of blood T cell repertoires in COVID-19. Here immunoSEQ multiplex PCR was the method, and the copy in TCRdb shows in-frame clones only, minus some. The sample includes some 300,000 clones, 85% to 90% of them seen just once. The sample comprised PBMCs or T cells enriched from blood (not recorded which). All receptors come from a man aged 25 to 40 who had recovered from COVID-19.

The chain has TRBV18 and TRBJ1-5, with D possibly being TRBD1 (6 bases). V was pared by 2 bases and J by 5 bases, with 13 bases between. Germline V CDR1 and CDR2: KGHSH, LQKENI. The CDR3 has 15 amino acids. DNA of the CDR3: TGTGCCAGCTCACCAGGGATGGGGGCCGATCAGCCCCAGCATTTT. It codes for CASSPGMGADQPQHF.

This chain uses TRBV5-5 with TRBJ1-1, with TRBD1 matching over 8 bases. V lost 5 bases, J lost 8 bases, and 11 bases stayed unmatched. The CDR3 spans 14 residues. Germline V gene lookup returns CDR1 SGHKS and CDR2 YYEKEE (reference sequence). In DNA form, the CDR3 reads TGTGCCAGCAGTATCAGACAGGGGCCATGGGAAGCTTTCTTT. Amino acids: CASSIRQGPWEAFF.

The chain joins TRBV28 to TRBJ1-4; 9 bases are shared with TRBD1. The germline V gene encodes CDR1 MDHEN and CDR2 SYDVKM. The CDR3 totals 15 residues. The J segment lost 8 bases and the V segment lost 5 bases, leaving 9 bases of the junction unmatched. CDR3 DNA: TGTGCCAGCAGTAGCAACAGGGGGCTCAAAGAAAAACTGTTTTTT. Residues: CASSSNRGLKEKLFF.

In regard to this clone: The junction shows a germline mismatch at one end, possibly a read error. V and J are TRBV7-9 and TRBJ1-1; possibly TRBD1 for D (6 bases). Germline V lookup: CDR1 SEHNR, CDR2 FQNEAQ (reference sequence). The CDR3 length is 13 residues. CDR3 DNA: TGTGCCAGCAGCTTAGGCGAGGGGAAAAGGGGGACCTTT. Its protein is CASSLGEGKRGTF. Looking up the rest from reference TRBV7-9 and TRBJ1-1 gives the full variable domain: DTGVSQNPRHKITKRGQNVTFRCDPISEHNRLYWYRQTLGQGPEFLTYFQNEAQLEKSRLLSDRFSAERPKGSFSTLEIQRTEQGDSAMYLCASSLGEGKRGTFGQGTRLTVV.

The rearrangement links TRBV27 to TRBJ1-5, with a tentative D call TRBD1 (6 bases). Germline V lookup: CDR1 MNHEY, CDR2 SMNVEV (reference sequence). This CDR3 is 17 amino acids long. V dropped 5 bases and J dropped 4 bases, with 21 bases sitting between them. The CDR3 nucleotides are TGTGCCAGCAGTCCATCGTCGGGGGGCTATCGTAATCAGCCCCAGCATTTT. It is translated as CASSPSSGGYRNQPQHF.

The table lists this clone with a count of one. The gene calls are TRBV5-1 and TRBJ2-1, with a tentative D call TRBD2 (5 bases). The CDR3 loop spans 14 amino acids. Trimming stripped 0 bases from V and 7 bases from J, with 11 bases between. The germline V gene has CDR1 SGHRS and CDR2 YFSETQ. CDR3 in DNA: TGCGCCAGCAGCTTGGTGGTACTAGGAAATGAGCAGTTCTTC. Translating it yields CASSLVVLGNEQFF. The complete variable domain, with remaining parts taken from reference TRBV5-1 and TRBJ2-1, reads KAGVTQTPRYLIKTRGQQVTLSCSPISGHRSVSWYQQTPGQGLQFLFEYFSETQRNKGNFPGRFSGRQFSNSRSEMNVSTLELGDSALYLCASSLVVLGNEQFFGPGTRLTVL.

This clone showed up just once. The rearrangement joins TRBV5-5 to TRBJ2-3; 8 nucleotides agree with TRBD2. Per the germline V gene, CDR1 is SGHKS and CDR2 is YYEKEE (reference sequence). This CDR3 has 14 residues. Unmatched junction bases numbered 4, after V lost 2 bases and J lost 5 bases. CDR3 amino acids: CASSLGTRLDTQYF. As DNA, the CDR3 is TGTGCCAGCAGCTTAGGGACTAGATTAGATACGCAGTATTTT.

This clone was seen only once. The V call is TRBV27, the J call TRBJ2-1; possibly TRBD2 for D (5 bases). The CDR3 runs 12 residues. V lost 6 bases, J lost 7 bases, and 10 bases lay in between. Germline V gene data show CDR1 as MNHEY and CDR2 as SMNVEV (reference sequence). In DNA, the CDR3 is TGTGCCAGCAGCGAGCGGTGGAATGAGCAGTTCTTC. Amino acids: CASSERWNEQFF.

The rearrangement joins TRBV19 to TRBJ1-1, with TRBD1 matching 7 bases. Germline CDR1 LNHDA, CDR2 SQIVND (reference sequence). The V segment lost 7 bases and the J segment 6 bases; nucleotides outside the gene matches: 11. This CDR3 has 14 amino acids. The CDR3 sequence: CASTRDRDHPEAFF. The DNA for the CDR3 is TGTGCCAGTACCCGAGACAGGGATCATCCTGAAGCTTTCTTT.

The chain recombines TRBV19 with TRBJ2-1; TRBD2 matches 13 bases. Germline V gives CDR1 LNHDA, CDR2 SQIVND (reference sequence). The V and J ends lost 6 bases and 13 bases, in that order; junction bases with no gene match: 12. The CDR3 covers 15 residues. The CDR3 loop is CASSQDGTSGENQFF. In nucleotides, the CDR3 is TGTGCCAGTAGCCAGGACGGGACTAGCGGGGAAAACCAGTTCTTC.

The chain carries TRBV5-1 and TRBJ2-3; TRBD2 aligns across 14 bases. Germline CDR1 reads SGHRS; CDR2 reads YFSETQ. V shed 4 bases and J 3 bases; nucleotides not matched to a gene: 4. The CDR3 covers 16 residues. CDR3 in DNA: TGCGCCAGCAGCACCGGACTAGCGGGGGGTACAGATACGCAGTATTTT. Translating it yields CASSTGLAGGTDTQYF.

This clone was detected only a few times. V gene TRBV15 combines with J gene TRBJ2-1, with 9 bases that match TRBD2. V shed 0 bases and J 2 bases; nucleotides not matched to a gene: 11. This CDR3 has 19 amino acids. Germline V gene lookup returns CDR1 LNHNV and CDR2 YYDKDF (reference sequence). The CDR3 reads CATSRDPLALAGPYNEQFF. As DNA, the CDR3 is TGTGCCACCAGCAGAGATCCCTTGGCGCTAGCGGGGCCCTACAATGAGCAGTTCTTC.

The V call is TRBV23-1, the J call TRBJ2-7; 7 bases align to TRBD1. TRBV23-1 is designated an ORF whose function remains uncertain. Trimming took 6 bases from V and 2 from J; bases not matched to a gene: 10. There are 15 residues in the CDR3. The CDR3 DNA reads TGCGCCAGCAGGAACCGGGACAGAAAAACCTACGAGCAGTACTTC. As protein: CASRNRDRKTYEQYF.

This chain joins TRBV7-9 and TRBJ2-3; 9 bases are a match to TRBD1. Unmatched junction bases numbered 5, after V lost 5 bases and J lost 5 bases. CDR1 SEHNR and CDR2 FQNEAQ come from the germline V gene (reference sequence). The CDR3 extends over 14 amino acids. The CDR3 loop reads CASSPTGGKDTQYF. The CDR3 DNA reads TGTGCCAGCAGCCCCACAGGGGGCAAAGATACGCAGTATTTT.

The sample holds one count of this clone. The rearrangement links TRBV27 to TRBJ1-5; D gene uncertain. Germline V gene data show CDR1 as MNHEY and CDR2 as SMNVEV (reference sequence). Trimming took off 6 bases at V and 4 bases at J, with 13 bases between the two ends. The CDR3 length is 14 residues. CDR3: CASSRAGRNQPQHF. Here the CDR3 DNA reads TGTGCCAGCAGCAGAGCCGGGAGGAATCAGCCCCAGCATTTT.

The chain couples TRBV7-9 to TRBJ2-2; D is unresolved. This CDR3 is built from 14 residues. With 5 bases removed from V and 4 bases from J, the gap between germline ends came to 11 bases. Germline CDR1 is SEHNR and CDR2 is FQNEAQ (reference sequence). As DNA, the CDR3 is TGTGCCAGCAGCCCCCCCTTCCTCACCGGGGAGCTGTTTTTT. Amino acids: CASSPPFLTGELFF.

This clone was seen only once. This sequence joins TRBV30 and TRBJ1-2, with D hard to call. This CDR3 comprises 12 residues. The germline V gene encodes CDR1 GTSNPN and CDR2 SVGIG (reference sequence). V shed 0 bases and J shed 7 bases, with 9 bases lying between them. The CDR3, as DNA: TGTGCCTGGAGTGTAGATACGGGTGGCTACACCTTC. This translates into CAWSVDTGGYTF.

The CDR3 nucleotides are TGTGCCAGCTGCAGTGGTTCCTACGAGCAGTACTTC. It codes for CASCSGSYEQYF. The rearrangement joins TRBV7-9 to TRBJ2-7, with no clear D. This CDR3 is 12 amino acids long. The germline gives CDR1 SEHNR, CDR2 FQNEAQ (reference sequence). The V gene lost 8 bases and the J gene lost 1 base, with 9 bases spanning the gap.

This clone came up once. The J gene is TRBJ1-5, the V gene TRBV28, with 7 bases matching TRBD1. The germline gives CDR1 MDHEN, CDR2 SYDVKM. V lost 3 bases and J lost 3; bases outside the gene matches: 5. CDR3 length equals 15 residues. The CDR3 nucleotides read TGTGCCAGCAGTTTCGACAGGGCGGTCAATCAGCCCCAGCATTTT. Its protein is CASSFDRAVNQPQHF.

CDR3 nucleotide sequence: TGTGCCAGCAGTAAGGACAGGGAATGGCAGCCCCAGCATTTT. This encodes CASSKDREWQPQHF. V usage is TRBV2 and J usage is TRBJ1-5, with 8 bases fitting TRBD1. The V gene's germline CDR1 is SNHLY and CDR2 FYNNEI. The CDR3 length is 14 residues. The trim removed 5 bases at V and 7 bases at J, leaving 7 bases unmatched.

The chain couples TRBV10-1 to TRBJ1-2; D gene ambiguous. Trimming stripped 10 bases from V and 7 bases from J, with 16 bases between. The CDR3 spans 12 residues. Germline V gene lookup returns CDR1 WNHNN and CDR2 SYGVQD (reference sequence). The CDR3 region is CAKVNGVRGYTF. The CDR3, as DNA: TGCGCCAAGGTAAACGGGGTCCGTGGCTACACCTTC.